This TCR beta chain was observed in a study of T-cell reconstitution after alpha-beta-depleted transplantation in children. Unique molecular identifiers were built into the TCRbeta library. TCRdb reprocessed the PCR reads with MiXCR, giving one entry per CDR3 protein. This table has around 87,000 distinct CDR3 sequences, 8% to 9% appearing once. In its sample, this clonotype was seen many times. Germline CDR1 MNHEY, CDR2 SVGAGI. The CDR3 totals 16 residues. V lost 2 bases and J lost 3, with 16 bases in between. The sequence was obtained from a human donor who donated a stem cell graft to a child with congenital amegakaryocytic thrombocytopenia. The J gene is TRBJ1-1, the V gene TRBV6-5; perhaps TRBD1 as D (6 bases). This specimen consisted of PBMCs from the stem cell graft donor, obtained from the stem cell graft. The CDR3: CASSYPEVGADTEAFF. CDR3 sequence (DNA): TGTGCCAGCAGTTACCCCGAAGTGGGGGCGGACACTGAAGCTTTCTTT.